This T cell receptor beta chain was sequenced in a study of T cell repertoires in cytomegalovirus infection. Study information: Recently identified HLA-C-restricted CMV epitopes were among the peptides used. Indications came from public TCR beta signatures; they pointed to CMV infection and to a matching HLA type.

TCRdb ran MiXCR on the reads and lists one entry per CDR3 protein. Of about 920,000 distinct CDR3 sequences in the sample, 31% were seen once. In this sample, this clonotype turned up many times. Its matching antigen is unknown. The CDR3 is 14 amino acids. Germline CDR1 SGHVS, CDR2 FQNEAQ. Trimming left V 1 base short and J 5 bases short, with 11 bases between. Study-wide results and caveats: The response measured ex vivo was dominated by TCR beta clonotypes (HLA-C-restricted and CMV-specific). Individuals carrying CMV plus the relevant HLA were identified by cumulative frequency of public TCR beta families.

The clonotype was recovered from a human donor in good health (CMV status not recorded). Some clones in this sample may be carry-over from other donors' samples. This specimen consisted of cultured CD8+ T cells from PBMCs, obtained from culture after CMV antigen stimulation. The chain uses TRBV7-8 and TRBJ1-2; D possibly corresponds to TRBD1 (5 bases). CDR3 coding DNA: TGTGCCAGCAGCTTAGAACCTGGGGCATATGGCTACACCTTC. Protein sequence: CASSLEPGAYGYTF.